This T cell receptor beta chain was sequenced during a study of human T cells and chemical hapten exposure. A single record per CDR3 protein comes from TCRdb applying MiXCR to the RACE reads. The sample has about 82,000 distinct CDR3 sequences, less than 8% seen once; the top ten hold 1.3%. Germline loops: CDR1 SGHDN, CDR2 FVKESK. The CDR3 consists of 14 residues. The V gene end was trimmed by 2 bases and the J gene end by 2 bases; junction bases not matched to a gene: 0. This clonotype has ten or more counts. Time point reported: patch test 2, 6 weeks after DPC sensitization. Documented treatment: therapeutic diphenylcyclopropenone sensitization with weekly scalp DPC.

The chain combines TRBV14 with TRBJ2-1; 7 positions agree with TRBD1. The receptor was derived from a woman aged 25 to 39 with alopecia areata. Some clones in this sample may be carry-over from other donors' samples. Sequences were derived from whole blood, sampled in connection with sensitization to the hapten diphenylcyclopropenone (DPC). Here the CDR3 DNA reads TGTGCCAGCAGCCAACAGGGGGCCTACAATGAGCAGTTCTTC. Translation: CASSQQGAYNEQFF.